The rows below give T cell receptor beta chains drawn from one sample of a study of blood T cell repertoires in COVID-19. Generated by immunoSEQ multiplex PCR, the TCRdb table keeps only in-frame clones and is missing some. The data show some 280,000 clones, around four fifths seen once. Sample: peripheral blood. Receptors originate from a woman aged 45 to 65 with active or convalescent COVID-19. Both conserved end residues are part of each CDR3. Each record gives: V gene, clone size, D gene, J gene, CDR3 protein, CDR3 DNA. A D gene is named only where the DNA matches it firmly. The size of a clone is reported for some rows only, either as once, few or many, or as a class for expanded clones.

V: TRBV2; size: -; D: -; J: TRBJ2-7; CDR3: CASSYSPYEQYF; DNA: TGTGCCAGCAGTTATAGCCCCTACGAGCAGTACTTC
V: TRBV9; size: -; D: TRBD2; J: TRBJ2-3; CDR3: CASSVFRTSGSGDTQYF; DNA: TGTGCCAGCAGCGTATTCCGGACTAGCGGGAGTGGAGATACGCAGTATTTT
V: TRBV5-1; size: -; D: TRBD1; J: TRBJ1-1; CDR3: CASSLTGTGGILSEAFF; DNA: TGCGCCAGCAGCCTAACCGGGACAGGGGGCATCTTGTCTGAAGCTTTCTTT
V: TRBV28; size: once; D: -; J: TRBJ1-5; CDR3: CASSPPAGVGQPQHF; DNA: TGTGCCAGCAGCCCCCCGGCGGGGGTGGGACAGCCCCAGCATTTT
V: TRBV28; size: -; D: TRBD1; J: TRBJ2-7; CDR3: CASSSQPGQGVYEQYF; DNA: TGTGCCAGCAGTTCCCAACCGGGACAGGGAGTCTACGAGCAGTACTTC
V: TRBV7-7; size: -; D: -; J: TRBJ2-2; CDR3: CASSQGGGTGELFF; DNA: TGTGCTAGCAGCCAGGGAGGCGGCACCGGGGAGCTGTTTTTT
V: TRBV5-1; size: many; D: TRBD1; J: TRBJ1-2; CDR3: CASSALTGALAGYTF; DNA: TGCGCCAGCAGCGCTCTGACAGGGGCGTTGGCCGGCTACACCTTC
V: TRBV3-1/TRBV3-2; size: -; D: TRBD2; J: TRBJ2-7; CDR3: CASSRRLAGEQYF; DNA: TGTGCCAGCAGCCGCCGACTAGCGGGCGAGCAGTACTTC
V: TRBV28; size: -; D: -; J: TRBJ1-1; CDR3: CASSSLEAFF; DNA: TGTGCCAGCAGTTCCCTTGAAGCTTTCTTT
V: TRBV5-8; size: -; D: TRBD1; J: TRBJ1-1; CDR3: CASSLGTGGGTEAFF; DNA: TGTGCCAGCAGCTTGGGGACAGGGGGAGGCACTGAAGCTTTCTTT
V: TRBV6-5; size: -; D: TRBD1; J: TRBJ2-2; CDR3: CASGTGDTGELFF; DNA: TGTGCCAGCGGGACAGGGGATACCGGGGAGCTGTTTTTT
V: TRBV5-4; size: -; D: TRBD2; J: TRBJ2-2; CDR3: CASSLAGGPGELFF; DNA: TGTGCCAGCAGTTTAGCGGGAGGGCCAGGGGAGCTGTTTTTT
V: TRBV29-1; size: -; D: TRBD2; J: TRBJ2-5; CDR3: CSVVSAGAETQYF; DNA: TGCAGCGTTGTGTCGGCGGGAGCAGAGACCCAGTACTTC
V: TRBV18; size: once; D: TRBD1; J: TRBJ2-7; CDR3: CASSPGTGAYEQYF; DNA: TGTGCCAGCTCACCCGGGACAGGGGCATACGAGCAGTACTTC
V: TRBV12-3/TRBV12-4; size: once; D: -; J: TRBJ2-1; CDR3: CASSRYNEQFF; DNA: TGTGCCAGCAGTCGCTACAATGAGCAGTTCTTC
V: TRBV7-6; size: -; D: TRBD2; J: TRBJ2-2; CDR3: CASSLVSTSGSQYTGELFF; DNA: TGTGCCAGCAGCTTAGTTTCGACTAGCGGGAGTCAATACACCGGGGAGCTGTTTTTT
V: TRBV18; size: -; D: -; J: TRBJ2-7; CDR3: CASSQGHPYEQYF; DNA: TGTGCCAGCTCACAGGGACATCCCTACGAGCAGTACTTC
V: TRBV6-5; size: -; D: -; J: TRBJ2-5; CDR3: CASNRETGLETQYF; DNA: TGTGCCAGCAATCGAGAGACAGGCTTAGAGACCCAGTACTTC
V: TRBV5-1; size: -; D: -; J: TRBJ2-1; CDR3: CASSLTAQGYEQFF; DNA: TGCGCCAGCAGCCTGACAGCACAGGGCTATGAGCAGTTCTTC
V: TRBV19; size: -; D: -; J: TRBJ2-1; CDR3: CASSEIPYNEQFF; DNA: TGTGCCAGTAGCGAGATTCCCTACAATGAGCAGTTCTTC
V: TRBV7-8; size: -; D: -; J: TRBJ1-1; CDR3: CASSTLRGGTEAFF; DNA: TGTGCCAGCAGCACGCTCCGGGGGGGCACTGAAGCTTTCTTT
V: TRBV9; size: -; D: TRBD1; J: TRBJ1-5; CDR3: CASSKTGEDQPQHF; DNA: TGTGCCAGCAGCAAAACAGGGGAAGACCAGCCCCAGCATTTT
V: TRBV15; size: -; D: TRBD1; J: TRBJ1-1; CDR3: CATSRVTGGTEAFF; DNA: TGTGCCACCAGCAGGGTGACAGGGGGCACTGAAGCTTTCTTT
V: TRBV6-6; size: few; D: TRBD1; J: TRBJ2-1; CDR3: CASSYGQGNGNEQFF; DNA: TGTGCCAGCAGTTACGGACAGGGTAATGGGAATGAGCAGTTCTTC
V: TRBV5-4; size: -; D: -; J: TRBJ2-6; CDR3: CASSDRDFFGSGANVLTF; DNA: TGTGCCAGCAGCGACCGGGACTTCTTCGGCTCTGGGGCCAACGTCCTGACTTTC
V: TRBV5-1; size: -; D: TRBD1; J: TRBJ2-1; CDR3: CASSLGDRSIYNEQFF; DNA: TGCGCCAGCAGCTTGGGGGACAGATCTATATACAATGAGCAGTTCTTC
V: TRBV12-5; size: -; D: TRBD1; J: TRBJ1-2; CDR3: CASAPPQGQSIANYGYTF; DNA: TGTGCTAGTGCTCCTCCCCAGGGACAGTCAATCGCTAACTATGGCTACACCTTC
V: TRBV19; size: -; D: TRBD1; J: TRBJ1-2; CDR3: CASSGTDYGYTF; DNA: TGTGCCAGTAGTGGGACAGATTATGGCTACACCTTC
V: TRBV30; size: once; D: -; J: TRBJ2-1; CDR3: CAWSGGDIMNEQFF; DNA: TGTGCCTGGAGTGGAGGGGACATCATGAATGAGCAGTTCTTC
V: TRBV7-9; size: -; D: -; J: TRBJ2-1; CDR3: CASSRNYRDNEQFF; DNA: TGTGCCAGCAGCCGCAACTACAGGGACAATGAGCAGTTCTTC
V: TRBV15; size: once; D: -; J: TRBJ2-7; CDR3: CATSRDVGVYEQYF; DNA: TGTGCCACCAGCAGAGATGTCGGGGTCTACGAGCAGTACTTC
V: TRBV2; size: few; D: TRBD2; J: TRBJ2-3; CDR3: CASRRTSGIPDTQYF; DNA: TGTGCCAGCAGACGGACTAGCGGGATCCCAGATACGCAGTATTTT
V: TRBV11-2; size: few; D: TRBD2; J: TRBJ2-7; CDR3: CASSLLLAGGGGYEQYF; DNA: TGTGCCAGCAGCTTATTACTAGCGGGAGGCGGTGGTTACGAGCAGTACTTC
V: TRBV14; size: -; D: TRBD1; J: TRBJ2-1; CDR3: CASAQGGQGDSEQFF; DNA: TGTGCCAGCGCGCAGGGGGGACAGGGCGACTCTGAGCAGTTCTTC
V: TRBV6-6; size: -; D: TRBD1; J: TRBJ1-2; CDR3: CASSYSRTGEDGYTF; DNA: TGTGCCAGCAGTTACTCTCGGACAGGGGAGGATGGCTACACCTTC
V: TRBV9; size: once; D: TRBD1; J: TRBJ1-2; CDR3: CASSPTTGGHYGYTF; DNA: TGTGCCAGCAGCCCGACGACAGGGGGCCACTATGGCTACACCTTC
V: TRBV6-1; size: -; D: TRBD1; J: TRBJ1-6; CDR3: CASSDMVGQGRSPLHF; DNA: TGTGCCAGCAGTGATATGGTAGGACAGGGACGCTCACCCCTCCACTTT
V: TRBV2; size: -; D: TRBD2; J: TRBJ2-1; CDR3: CASRVSGRTSYNEQFF; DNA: TGTGCCAGCAGGGTGAGCGGGAGGACTTCCTACAATGAGCAGTTCTTC
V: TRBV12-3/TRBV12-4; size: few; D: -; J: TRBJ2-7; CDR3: CASSLARGQYF; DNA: TGTGCCAGCAGTTTAGCTCGGGGGCAGTACTTC
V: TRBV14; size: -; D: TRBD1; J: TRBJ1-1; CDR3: CASSDTGDTEAFF; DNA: TGTGCCAGCAGCGACACAGGGGACACTGAAGCTTTCTTT
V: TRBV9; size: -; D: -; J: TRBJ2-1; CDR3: CASSVGQGGYNEQFF; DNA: TGTGCCAGCAGCGTTGGGCAGGGCGGCTACAATGAGCAGTTCTTC